These 16 T cell receptor beta chains were all obtained from the same sample, sequenced in a study of blood T cell repertoires in COVID-19. Assay used: immunoSEQ multiplex PCR; TCRdb lists only in-frame clones, some missing. The sample carries some 300,000 clones, approximately 89% recorded once. Material: peripheral blood. All receptors come from a woman aged 25 to 45 with COVID-19, enrolled during active disease.

J is TRBJ1-5 and V is TRBV11-2; D unclear. Trimming left V 1 base short and J 5 bases short, with 6 bases between. Germline lookup yields CDR1 SGHAT and CDR2 FQNNGV. The CDR3 loop spans 13 amino acids. CDR3 sequence: CASSLAQDQPQHF. CDR3 in DNA: TGTGCCAGCAGCTTAGCGCAGGATCAGCCCCAGCATTTT. Drawing the rest from reference TRBV11-2 and TRBJ1-5, the complete variable domain is EAGVAQSPRYKIIEKRQSVAFWCNPISGHATLYWYQQILGQGPKLLIQFQNNGVVDDSQLPKDRFSAERLKGVDSTLKIQPAKLEDSAVYLCASSLAQDQPQHFGDGTRLSIL.

The rearrangement uses TRBV7-8 and TRBJ1-6; 12 bases are a match to TRBD1. Germline-derived CDR1 and CDR2 are SGHVS and FQNEAQ. This CDR3 has 17 residues. The junction had 9 bases not matched to a gene; V was cut back by 4 bases and J by 8 bases. The CDR3 nucleotides read TGTGCCAGCAGCTACGGGACAGGGGGCAATATGTATTCACCCCTCCACTTT. Amino acid sequence: CASSYGTGGNMYSPLHF. The full variable domain, rest sourced from reference TRBV7-8 and TRBJ1-6, is GAGVSQSPRYKVAKRGQDVALRCDPISGHVSLFWYQQALGQGPEFLTYFQNEAQLDKSGLPSDRFFAERPEGSVSTLKIQRTQQEDSAVYLCASSYGTGGNMYSPLHFGNGTRLTVT.

J is TRBJ2-7 and V is TRBV5-8; maybe TRBD1 (5 bases). Trimming removed 5 bases at V and 1 base at J, with 19 bases between. The CDR3 is 16 residues long. Germline V CDR1 and CDR2: SGHTS, YDEGEE. The CDR3 sequence: CASSLRATGVSYEQYV. Here the CDR3 DNA reads TGTGCCAGCAGTCTTCGGGCTACAGGAGTGTCCTACGAGCAGTACGTC.

The chain is built from TRBV7-9 and TRBJ1-2, with D possibly TRBD1 on 5 matching bases. This CDR3 has 14 amino acids. Germline V CDR1 and CDR2: SEHNR, FQNEAQ (reference sequence). V was trimmed by 6 bases and J by 3 bases, leaving 14 bases between them. In nucleotides, the CDR3 is TGTGCCAGCAGGCCGGAAGGGGAGGACTATGGCTACACCTTC. Amino acid sequence: CASRPEGEDYGYTF.

CDR3 DNA sequence: TGCAGTGCTTCACTTGACTATGGCTACACCTTC. Translating it yields CSASLDYGYTF. The rearrangement links TRBV20-1 to TRBJ1-2; D gene uncertain. Trimming stripped 5 bases from V and 3 bases from J, with 7 bases between. The CDR3 runs to 11 residues. Germline loops: CDR1 DFQATT, CDR2 SNEGSKA (reference sequence).

CDR3 in DNA: TGTGCCAGTAGTATAGAGACAGGGGACTCTGGAAACACCATATATTTT. Its protein product is CASSIETGDSGNTIYF. The chain employs TRBV19 and TRBJ1-3, with TRBD1 matching over 8 bases. The CDR3 length is 16 residues. Germline assignment: CDR1 LNHDA and CDR2 SQIVND (reference sequence). V lost 0 bases to trimming and J lost 0 bases; unmatched junction nucleotides: 1.

As regards this clone: The same CDR3 arises from other DNA sequences in this sample as well. This chain joins TRBV12-3 or TRBV12-4 and TRBJ2-7; a possible D gene is TRBD2 (6 bases). V dropped 3 bases and J dropped 7 bases, with 7 bases sitting between them. This CDR3 region has 11 residues. The CDR3 nucleotides are TGTGCCAGCAGTTTTGGAGGGGAGCAGTACTTC. As protein: CASSFGGEQYF.

This chain connects TRBV11-2 to TRBJ2-7; 14 bases map to TRBD2. V was pared by 5 bases and J by 4 bases, with 7 bases of the junction left unmatched. Germline V lookup: CDR1 SGHAT, CDR2 FQNNGV. The CDR3 has 16 amino acids. CDR3 sequence reads: CASSPRLAGGIYEQYV. DNA for the CDR3: TGTGCCAGCAGCCCAAGACTAGCGGGGGGGATTTACGAGCAGTACGTC.

The chain employs TRBV6-5 and TRBJ2-5; 13 positions agree with TRBD2. Looked up from germline, CDR1 is MNHEY and CDR2 is SVGAGI. Trimming removed 7 bases from V and 5 bases from J; junction bases left unmatched: 7. This CDR3 spans 15 amino acids. CDR3 in amino acids: CASKGLAGERETQYF. The CDR3 bases are TGTGCCAGCAAAGGACTAGCGGGGGAGAGGGAGACCCAGTACTTC.

The chain recombines TRBV7-9 with TRBJ2-2, with 11 nucleotides matching TRBD1. V lost 4 bases to trimming and J lost 4 bases; unmatched junction nucleotides: 5. Germline V gene sequence: CDR1 SEHNR, CDR2 FQNEAQ (reference sequence). This CDR3 is built from 16 residues. In nucleotides, the CDR3 is TGTGCCAGCAGCTCACTCGGGACAGGGGGCACCGGGGAGCTGTTTTTT. It translates to CASSSLGTGGTGELFF.

The chain couples TRBV2 to TRBJ1-4; D not resolved. Germline lookup yields CDR1 SNHLY and CDR2 FYNNEI. Deletions cut 6 bases from V and 8 bases from J, with 13 bases between. This CDR3 has 13 amino acids. CDR3 in DNA: TGTGCCAGCAGCCCGAGGGTTAGGGAAAAACTGTTTTTT. Residues: CASSPRVREKLFF.

Remarks on this clone: The junction differs from germline at one of its ends, possibly a read error. Other DNA sequences of this sample code for an identical CDR3. CDR3 in DNA: TGTGCCAGCTCACCACCTGGGACTAGCACTGATACGCAGTATTTT. Its protein is CASSPPGTSTDTQYF. The V gene is TRBV18, the J gene TRBJ2-3; 9 nucleotides align to TRBD2. The CDR3 is 15 residues long. Germline CDR1 is KGHSH and CDR2 is LQKENI.

V usage is TRBV18 and J usage is TRBJ2-3, with 9 bases aligning to TRBD1. Germline assignment: CDR1 KGHSH and CDR2 LQKENI. The V segment lost 0 bases and the J segment 2 bases; nucleotides outside the gene matches: 3. The CDR3 contains 16 residues. The CDR3 DNA sequence: TGTGCCAGCTCACCACCCCGGACAGGGGCCACAGATACGCAGTATTTT. Protein: CASSPPRTGATDTQYF. The variable domain in full, with the rest retrieved from reference TRBV18 and TRBJ2-3, is NAGVMQNPRHLVRRRGQEARLRCSPMKGHSHVYWYRQLPEEGLKFMVYLQKENIIDESGMPKERFSAEFPKEGPSILRIQQVVRGDSAAYFCASSPPRTGATDTQYFGPGTRLTVL.

V usage is TRBV6-1 and J usage is TRBJ2-5; TRBD2 agrees at 11 bases. CDR1 MNHNS and CDR2 SASEGT come from the germline V gene. The CDR3 is made up of 18 amino acids. The V and J ends lost 1 base and 5 bases, in that order; junction bases with no gene match: 12. The CDR3 reads CASSEGSLAGGRRETQYF. CDR3 DNA sequence: TGTGCCAGCAGTGAAGGCAGCTTAGCGGGGGGGCGTCGGGAGACCCAGTACTTC.

J is TRBJ1-4 and V is TRBV7-2; no clear D gene. CDR3 size: 16 residues. The ends were cut back, 1 base at V and 0 bases at J, with 9 bases in the middle. Per the germline V gene, CDR1 is SGHTA and CDR2 is FQGNSA. CDR3 sequence reads: CASSLDGSPTNEKLFF. As DNA, the CDR3 is TGTGCCAGCAGCTTAGATGGCAGTCCAACTAATGAAAAACTGTTTTTT.

The rearrangement links TRBV9 to TRBJ2-3; D gene uncertain. The V gene lost 4 bases and the J gene lost 0 bases, with 12 bases spanning the gap. The CDR3 runs 15 residues. Germline V CDR1 and CDR2: SGDLS, YYNGEE. CDR3 region: CASSPTGQSTDTQYF. The DNA of the CDR3 is TGTGCCAGCAGCCCCACTGGGCAAAGCACAGATACGCAGTATTTT.